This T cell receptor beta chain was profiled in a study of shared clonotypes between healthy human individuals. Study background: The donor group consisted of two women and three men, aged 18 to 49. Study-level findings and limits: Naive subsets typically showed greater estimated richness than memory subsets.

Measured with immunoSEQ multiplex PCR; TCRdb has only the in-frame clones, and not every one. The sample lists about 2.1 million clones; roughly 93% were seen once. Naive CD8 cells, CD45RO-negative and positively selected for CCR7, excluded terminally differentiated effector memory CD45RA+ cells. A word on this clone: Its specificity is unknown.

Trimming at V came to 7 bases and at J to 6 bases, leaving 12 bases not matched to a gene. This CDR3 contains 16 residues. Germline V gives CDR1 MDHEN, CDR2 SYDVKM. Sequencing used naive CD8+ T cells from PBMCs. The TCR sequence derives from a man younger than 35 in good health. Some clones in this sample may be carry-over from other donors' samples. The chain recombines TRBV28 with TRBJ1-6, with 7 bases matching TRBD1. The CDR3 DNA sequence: TGTGCCAGCAACCCACGGAGGGGGCCTTTTAATTCACCCCTCCACTTT. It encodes CASNPRRGPFNSPLHF.